This TCR beta chain came from a study of blood T cells in healthy people across ages. The second PCR ran about 6 to 12 cycles with a sample-barcoded 5' primer and J-beta primers. Each cDNA was tagged by a template-switch adaptor containing 12 random nucleotides. In TCRdb, the 5' RACE reads were re-called with MiXCR into one record per CDR3 protein. The sample lists 800,000 to 950,000 distinct CDR3 sequences; approximately 35% were seen once. The V end was cut by 5 bases, the J end by 0 bases, with 12 bases between. The germline V gene encodes CDR1 DFQATT and CDR2 SNEGSKA (reference sequence). This CDR3 has 14 amino acids. This clonotype was recorded many times. Its antigen is unidentified. Broader study findings: In older individuals, TCR beta diversity per million T cells was lower, falling roughly linearly with age.

Sequenced input: blood. The V gene is TRBV20-1, the J gene TRBJ2-3; possible D gene TRBD2, 5 bases. The receptor comes from a man between 18 and 29 years old in good health. DNA for the CDR3: TGCAGTGCTCGCGGGTTTGCTAGCACAGATACGCAGTATTTT. Translation gives CSARGFASTDTQYF.